This T cell receptor beta chain was recorded in a study of OX40 agonist ivuxolimab in advanced cancers. Study in general: Previous treatment with anti-PD-1, anti-PD-L1 or anti-CTLA-4 therapy was allowed; about 44% had received some. Study-level points and caveats: Part of the nonresponder group also had normalized T-cell clonal expansion that was low. Expanded clones belonging to CD8+ T cells outnumbered, on average, those of CD4+. CD4+ and CD8+ blood T cells expanded clonally by week 6 at 0.1 to 3.0 mg/kg.

J was trimmed by 3 bases and V by 2 bases; bases with no gene match: 8. From germline, CDR1 is SGHAT and CDR2 FQNNGV. The CDR3 length is 16 residues. Using immunoSEQ multiplex PCR, the repertoire was profiled, and TCRdb retains in-frame clones only, with some absent. This repertoire shows roughly 36,000 clones, over 80% found once; its top ten account for 21%. A remark on this clone: The antigen is not known.

The sample was CD4+ or CD8+ T cells sorted from blood, taken in a trial of the OX40 agonist ivuxolimab. The clonotype originates from an adult with an advanced solid tumor such as melanoma, head and neck, liver or kidney cancer. The chain links TRBV11-2 to TRBJ2-3; 7 bases line up with TRBD2. CDR3 nucleotides: TGTGCCAGCAGCTTATTAGCGGACGGGGGGACAGATACGCAGTATTTT. This translates into CASSLLADGGTDTQYF.